This T cell receptor beta chain was found in a study of shared clonotypes between healthy human individuals. Germline loops: CDR1 SGHVS, CDR2 FQNEAQ. Trimming stripped 5 bases from V and 2 bases from J, with 4 bases between. CDR3 size: 11 residues. The assay was immunoSEQ multiplex PCR, and TCRdb's table has in-frame clones only and misses some. The data contain roughly 410,000 clones, just over 95% of them seen just once; the ten biggest clones take up about 0.32%. This TCR came from a man aged 30 to 45 in good health. The chain joins TRBV7-8 to TRBJ2-7, with D unclear. The source material was memory CD8+ T cells sorted from blood. Indicated subset: CD45RO+ cells pooled with CCR7-negative TemRA cells. The CDR3 protein is CASSPAYEQYF. CDR3 nucleotides: TGTGCCAGCAGCCCAGCCTACGAGCAGTACTTC.